The 3 T cell receptor beta chains in this list originate from one sample, sequenced in a study of shared clonotypes between healthy human individuals. Only CD45RO-negative cells positively selected for CCR7 counted as naive CD8 cells, so terminally differentiated effector memory CD45RA+ cells were excluded. The table came from immunoSEQ multiplex PCR; TCRdb's copy has only in-frame clones and leaves some out. The table lists about 820,000 clones, about 91% of them singletons, with approximately 25% in the top ten. The specimen was naive CD8+ T cells sorted from blood. These receptors were taken from a man between 25 and 39 years old in good health.

This clone showed up just a few times. The chain has TRBV19 and TRBJ1-2, with D perhaps TRBD1 (5 bases). This CDR3 comprises 13 residues. Trimming removed 4 bases at V and 4 bases at J, with 10 bases between. Germline V gives CDR1 LNHDA, CDR2 SQIVND (reference sequence). CDR3 coding DNA: TGTGCCAGTAGTACGACAGTGCTCTATGGCTACACCTTC. Its protein product is CASSTTVLYGYTF.

The chain combines TRBV9 with TRBJ1-2, with 12 bases matching TRBD1. The CDR3 totals 17 residues. Germline assignment: CDR1 SGDLS and CDR2 YYNGEE. Trimming at V came to 2 bases and at J to 0 bases, leaving 5 bases not matched to a gene. The CDR3, as DNA: TGTGCCAGCAGCGTCGGGACAGGGGGCGATCCTAACTATGGCTACACCTTC. Its protein is CASSVGTGGDPNYGYTF.

The rearrangement joins TRBV6-6 to TRBJ2-7, with TRBD2 matching over 7 bases. This CDR3 contains 15 residues. The V gene's germline CDR1 is MNHNY and CDR2 SVGAGI (reference sequence). Trimming cost V 5 bases and J 6 bases; bases outside gene matches: 13. CDR3 loop: CASSGNLAEGREQYF. The CDR3 region has the DNA TGTGCCAGCAGTGGGAATCTAGCGGAGGGGCGCGAGCAGTACTTC.